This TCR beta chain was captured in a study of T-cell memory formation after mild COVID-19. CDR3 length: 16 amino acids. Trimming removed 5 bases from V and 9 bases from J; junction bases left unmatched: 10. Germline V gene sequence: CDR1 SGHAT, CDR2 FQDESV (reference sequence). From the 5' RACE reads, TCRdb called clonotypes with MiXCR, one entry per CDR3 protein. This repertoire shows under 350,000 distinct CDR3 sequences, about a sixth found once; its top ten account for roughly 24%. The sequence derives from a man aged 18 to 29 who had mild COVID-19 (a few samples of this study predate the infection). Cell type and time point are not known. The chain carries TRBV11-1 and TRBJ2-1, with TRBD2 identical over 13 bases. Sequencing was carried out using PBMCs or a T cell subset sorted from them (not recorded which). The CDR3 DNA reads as TGTGCCAGCAGCGACGCCACTAGCGGGGGGGCCGGTGAGCAGTTCTTC. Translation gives CASSDATSGGAGEQFF.